These 29 T cell receptor beta chains share one sample of origin, sequenced in a study of cytotoxic CD8 clonotypes in ibrutinib-treated CLL. Produced via immunoSEQ multiplex PCR; TCRdb's table is partial and in-frame only. The top ten hold roughly half of the sample, which has about 22,000 clones, roughly 74% seen once. The specimen comprised PBMCs, sampled after 12 months of ibrutinib treatment. The origin of the receptors is a human donor with chronic lymphocytic leukemia.

The V call is TRBV5-1, the J call TRBJ1-3; D gene uncertain. Germline loops: CDR1 SGHRS, CDR2 YFSETQ. The CDR3 is 14 residues long. Trimming left V 1 base short and J 4 bases short, with 9 bases between. The CDR3 here is CASSLSRSGNTIYF. The CDR3 nucleotides read TGCGCCAGCAGCTTGTCCCGATCCGGAAACACCATATATTTT. The full variable domain, in which reference TRBV5-1 and TRBJ1-3 provide the parts outside the CDR3, is KAGVTQTPRYLIKTRGQQVTLSCSPISGHRSVSWYQQTPGQGLQFLFEYFSETQRNKGNFPGRFSGRQFSNSRSEMNVSTLELGDSALYLCASSLSRSGNTIYFGEGSWLTVV.

The chain has TRBV28 and TRBJ2-7; possibly TRBD1 or TRBD2 for D (5 bases each). The CDR3 totals 15 residues. CDR1 is MDHEN, CDR2 SYDVKM, per germline. Trimming took off 7 bases at V and 6 bases at J, with 22 bases between the two ends. This CDR3 is CASTRMGTSPTEQYF. Here the CDR3 DNA reads TGTGCCAGCACCAGAATGGGGACCAGTCCGACCGAGCAGTACTTC.

This clone came up once. The gene calls are TRBV7-3 and TRBJ2-3; tentatively, D is TRBD1 (6 bases). The germline CDR1 and CDR2 sequences are SGHTA and FQGTGA. This CDR3 spans 13 amino acids. Trimming left V 3 bases short and J 3 bases short, with 7 bases between. In DNA form, the CDR3 reads TGTGCCAGCAGCTTCCAGGGGACAGATACGCAGTATTTT. It translates to CASSFQGTDTQYF.

This chain connects TRBV30 to TRBJ2-1; no firm D call. The CDR3 consists of 17 residues. V lost 2 bases to trimming and J lost 5 bases, with 22 bases between them. Germline V gene data show CDR1 as GTSNPN and CDR2 as SVGIG (reference sequence). The chain's CDR3 is CAWSFPPTRIWDNEQFF. CDR3 coding DNA: TGTGCCTGGAGTTTCCCTCCGACCAGGATCTGGGACAATGAGCAGTTCTTC.

The chain uses TRBV28 and TRBJ2-1; the match to TRBD2 covers 15 bases. The CDR3 extends over 19 amino acids. CDR1 and CDR2 from the germline V gene are MDHEN and SYDVKM. With 3 bases clipped from V and 0 bases from J, the junction kept 6 bases outside the gene matches. The CDR3 reads CASSLYGLAGGASYNEQFF. DNA of the CDR3: TGTGCCAGCAGTTTGTATGGACTAGCGGGGGGGGCCTCCTACAATGAGCAGTTCTTC.

This clone showed up just a few times. The V gene is TRBV28, the J gene TRBJ1-5, with a tentative D call TRBD1 (5 bases). Between the trimmed V and J ends, which lost 6 bases and 5 bases, there was a span of 17 bases. Germline-derived CDR1 and CDR2 are MDHEN and SYDVKM. CDR3 size: 15 residues. CDR3 in DNA: TGTGCCAGCAGCTACTATCAGGGCGCCGATCAGCCCCAGCATTTT. Amino acids: CASSYYQGADQPQHF.

In regard to this clone: At one end the junction does not follow the germline gene, possibly because of a read error. The rearrangement uses TRBV30 and TRBJ1-2, with 8 bases aligning to TRBD1. The CDR3 has 11 residues. Per germline, CDR1 GTSNPN and CDR2 SVGIG (reference sequence). The chain's CDR3 is CAWSTGQGCTF. The CDR3 DNA sequence: TGTGCCTGGAGTACAGGACAGGGCTGCACCTTC.

The chain joins TRBV28 to TRBJ1-2, with 9 bases identical to TRBD1. Germline assignment: CDR1 MDHEN and CDR2 SYDVKM. The CDR3 runs 12 residues. Losses at the gene ends were 6 bases for V and 7 bases for J; bases not matched to a gene: 3. The CDR3 reads CASRGQGIGYTF. DNA of the CDR3: TGTGCCAGCAGGGGACAGGGAATTGGCTACACCTTC.

The V call is TRBV5-6, the J call TRBJ1-2; D not certain. The CDR3 contains 11 residues. Germline values: CDR1 SGHDT, CDR2 YYEEEE. Deletions cut 3 bases from V and 4 bases from J, with 4 bases between. The CDR3 sequence: CASSSSYGYTF. CDR3 sequence (DNA): TGTGCCAGCAGCTCGAGCTATGGCTACACCTTC. Drawing the rest from reference TRBV5-6 and TRBJ1-2, the complete variable domain is DAGVTQSPTHLIKTRGQQVTLRCSPKSGHDTVSWYQQALGQGPQFIFQYYEEEERQRGNFPDRFSGHQFPNYSSELNVNALLLGDSALYLCASSSSYGYTFGSGTRLTVV.

The chain uses TRBV4-3 and TRBJ1-2; D perhaps matches TRBD1 (5 bases). The ends were cut back, 0 bases at V and 5 bases at J, with 10 bases in the middle. There are 14 residues in the CDR3. CDR1 and CDR2 (germline): LGHNA, YSLEER. CDR3 sequence: CASSQEGELYGYTF. The CDR3 DNA reads TGCGCCAGCAGCCAAGAGGGGGAGTTGTATGGCTACACCTTC.

The rearrangement joins TRBV30 to TRBJ1-4; D unresolved. Germline V gene data show CDR1 as GTSNPN and CDR2 as SVGIG (reference sequence). The germline V and J ends were trimmed by 0 bases and 7 bases, with 9 bases remaining between them. The CDR3 is made up of 13 amino acids. The CDR3 reads CAWSVQAGEKLFF. The CDR3 DNA reads as TGTGCCTGGAGTGTGCAGGCGGGTGAAAAACTGTTTTTT.

V gene TRBV6-1 combines with J gene TRBJ2-3; D might be TRBD1 (6 bases). The CDR3 loop spans 13 amino acids. V was pared by 4 bases and J by 6 bases, with 11 bases between. Germline V gives CDR1 MNHNS, CDR2 SASEGT. The CDR3 nucleotides read TGTGCCAGCAGTGTGGGGGCCAAGGATACGCAGTATTTT. This codes for CASSVGAKDTQYF.

This clone turned up a few times. The rearrangement uses TRBV5-1 and TRBJ2-2; D may be TRBD1 or TRBD2 (5 bases each). The CDR3 is made up of 15 amino acids. With 2 bases removed from V and 4 bases from J, the gap between germline ends came to 12 bases. Germline V lookup: CDR1 SGHRS, CDR2 YFSETQ. The CDR3 reads CASSLRGAGTGELFF. The CDR3 DNA reads as TGCGCCAGCAGCTTAAGGGGCGCGGGCACCGGGGAGCTGTTTTTT.

The chain links TRBV6-4 to TRBJ1-5; D gene uncertain. There are 10 residues in the CDR3. Trimming stripped 6 bases from V and 7 bases from J, with 4 bases between. Germline values: CDR1 MRHNA, CDR2 SNTAGT. In nucleotides, the CDR3 is TGTGCCAGCAGGGGCCAGCCCCAGCATTTT. Translation gives CASRGQPQHF.

This clone is judged medium-sized. V gene TRBV27 combines with J gene TRBJ1-2; tentative D call: TRBD1 (5 bases). Germline CDR1 is MNHEY and CDR2 is SMNVEV (reference sequence). This CDR3 has 12 residues. V lost 2 bases to trimming and J lost 10 bases, with 11 bases between them. This chain's CDR3 is CASSLRQGPYTF. CDR3 in DNA: TGTGCCAGCAGTTTACGGCAGGGACCCTACACCTTC.

This clone was found a few times. The chain employs TRBV6-4 and TRBJ2-2, with D unclear. The CDR3 totals 13 residues. Germline V CDR1 and CDR2: MRHNA, SNTAGT. Trimming took 5 bases from V and 0 from J, leaving 4 bases between them. CDR3 region: CASSFANTGELFF. The CDR3 DNA sequence: TGTGCCAGCAGTTTCGCGAACACCGGGGAGCTGTTTTTT.

The chain carries TRBV30 and TRBJ1-6; D unresolved. The V gene's germline CDR1 is GTSNPN and CDR2 SVGIG (reference sequence). The CDR3 has 12 residues. Trimming shortened V by 3 bases and J by 10 bases, and 10 bases separated the two germline ends. In nucleotides, the CDR3 is TGTGCCTGGAGAGGGAGTGGATCACCCCTCCACTTT. Translating gives CAWRGSGSPLHF.

The chain links TRBV27 to TRBJ2-1; D is perhaps TRBD1 or TRBD2 (5 bases each). There are 14 residues in the CDR3. Germline V gives CDR1 MNHEY, CDR2 SMNVEV (reference sequence). Trimming removed 6 bases from V and 5 bases from J, with 14 bases in between. The chain's CDR3 is CASRGTVQNNEQFF. The CDR3 nucleotides are TGTGCCAGCAGGGGGACGGTTCAAAACAATGAGCAGTTCTTC.

This clone was detected only a few times. The gene calls are TRBV9 and TRBJ2-5; D is uncertain. The CDR3 covers 12 residues. The ends were cut back, 1 base at V and 4 bases at J, with 5 bases in the middle. CDR1 is SGDLS and CDR2 is YYNGEE in the germline V gene. CDR3 in DNA: TGTGCCAGCAGCGTACACGGAGAGACCCAGTACTTC. Translated: CASSVHGETQYF. Based on the CDR3 plus reference TRBV9 and TRBJ2-5, the full variable domain is DSGVTQTPKHLITATGQRVTLRCSPRSGDLSVYWYQQSLDQGLQFLIQYYNGEERAKGNILERFSAQQFPDLHSELNLSSLELGDSALYFCASSVHGETQYFGPGTRLLVL.

DNA of the CDR3: TGTGCCAGCAGTGTTACAGAGAGCCATGGCTACACCTTC. Encoded protein: CASSVTESHGYTF. V is TRBV6-1 and J is TRBJ1-2, with D uncertain. Trimming removed 4 bases from V and 6 bases from J, with 12 bases in between. This CDR3 has 13 amino acids. The germline gives CDR1 MNHNS, CDR2 SASEGT.

V usage is TRBV11-1 and J usage is TRBJ2-5; 8 nucleotides align to TRBD2. Germline CDR1 reads SGHAT; CDR2 reads FQDESV (reference sequence). V was clipped by 6 bases and J by 2 bases; unmatched bases: 11. The CDR3 covers 16 residues. The CDR3 sequence is CASRPALAGYQETQYF. For the CDR3, the DNA is TGTGCCAGCAGGCCAGCCCTAGCGGGTTATCAAGAGACCCAGTACTTC.

V is TRBV5-1 and J is TRBJ1-1, with D perhaps matching TRBD1 (6 bases). Per germline, CDR1 SGHRS and CDR2 YFSETQ. The CDR3 is 14 residues long. The ends were cut back, 5 bases at V and 0 bases at J, with 11 bases in the middle. The CDR3 DNA follows: TGCGCCAGCAGGCGGGACAACTTGAACACTGAAGCTTTCTTT. This translates into CASRRDNLNTEAFF.

V is TRBV28 and J is TRBJ2-3; tentatively, D is TRBD1 or TRBD2 (5 bases each). Trimming cost V 0 bases and J 0 bases, with 7 bases left between them. This CDR3 is 15 amino acids long. Germline lookup yields CDR1 MDHEN and CDR2 SYDVKM. The CDR3 DNA sequence: TGTGCCAGCAGTTTATGGGGGGAGAGCACAGATACGCAGTATTTT. This encodes CASSLWGESTDTQYF.

The rearrangement uses TRBV5-1 and TRBJ2-3; 11 nucleotides agree with TRBD1. CDR3 size: 14 residues. V lost 6 bases to trimming and J lost 3 bases; unmatched junction nucleotides: 3. From germline, CDR1 is SGHRS and CDR2 YFSETQ. In DNA, the CDR3 is TGCGCCAGCACCGGGGACAGGGGGACAGATACGCAGTATTTT. It codes for CASTGDRGTDTQYF.

The rearrangement joins TRBV7-8 to TRBJ1-6; the D gene is possibly TRBD1 (5 bases). The CDR3 has 15 amino acids. The germline V gene encodes CDR1 SGHVS and CDR2 FQNEAQ. The germline V and J ends were trimmed by 6 bases and 9 bases, with 18 bases remaining between them. CDR3 amino acids: CASRPPGTLTSPLHF. The CDR3 DNA follows: TGTGCCAGCAGGCCCCCCGGGACGCTTACTTCACCCCTCCACTTT.

This clone was seen a handful of times. A read error may produce the germline difference seen at one junction end. This chain links TRBV7-7 with TRBJ1-1, with unresolved D. The germline V gene has CDR1 SSHAT and CDR2 FNYEAQ (reference sequence). CDR3 length: 13 amino acids. The CDR3 here is CASSLDRDTEAFF. CDR3 nucleotide sequence: TGTGCTAGCAGCCTAGATAGGGACACTGAAGCTTTCTTT.

This chain links TRBV4-3 with TRBJ2-3; D is unclear. Germline CDR1 reads LGHNA; CDR2 reads YSLEER. This CDR3 region has 14 residues. Trimming took 4 bases from V and 0 from J, leaving 8 bases between them. The CDR3 DNA follows: TGCGCCAGCAGCCTCTCTATGAGCACAGATACGCAGTATTTT. Translating gives CASSLSMSTDTQYF.

This clone was recorded only once. This chain joins TRBV30 and TRBJ1-5; D is possibly TRBD1 (6 bases). The germline gives CDR1 GTSNPN, CDR2 SVGIG (reference sequence). V was shortened by 3 bases and J by 4 bases, with 10 bases between the two germline ends. The CDR3 extends over 13 amino acids. CDR3 sequence reads: CAWSPGQNQPQHF. Written as DNA, the CDR3 is TGTGCCTGGAGCCCGGGACAAAATCAGCCCCAGCATTTT.

The rearrangement joins TRBV18 to TRBJ1-1, with D perhaps TRBD1 (6 bases). The CDR3 runs 14 residues. The germline V gene encodes CDR1 KGHSH and CDR2 LQKENI. Trimming shortened V by 8 bases and J by 5 bases, and 18 bases separated the two germline ends. CDR3 in amino acids: CASLKGTGKTEAFF. The CDR3 DNA reads TGTGCCAGCCTTAAGGGTACAGGGAAAACTGAAGCTTTCTTT.